The 30 T cell receptor beta chains reported below all come from one sample, sequenced in a study of T cell responses to AZD1222 COVID-19 vaccine. Measured with immunoSEQ multiplex PCR; TCRdb has only the in-frame clones, and not every one. The sample has more than 95,000 clones, 92% seen once. Material: peripheral blood, obtained on day 0 of AZD1222 vaccination. These receptors were collected from an adult in good health.

This rearrangement joins TRBV4-1 to TRBJ2-1, with 8 bases matching TRBD1. This CDR3 region has 17 residues. Germline V gene sequence: CDR1 MGHRA, CDR2 YSYEKL. The trim removed 6 bases at V and 8 bases at J, leaving 18 bases unmatched. For the CDR3, the DNA is TGCGCCAGCAGACGAGGGATAGGGCTGACAGGGGTTGATGAGCAGTTCTTC. It translates to CASRRGIGLTGVDEQFF.

This sequence joins TRBV2 and TRBJ1-1; the D gene is possibly TRBD1 (6 bases). The CDR3 loop spans 12 amino acids. The germline gives CDR1 SNHLY, CDR2 FYNNEI. The germline V and J ends were trimmed by 7 bases and 1 base, with 7 bases remaining between them. DNA for the CDR3: TGTGCCAGCAACAGGGCGAACACTGAAGCTTTCTTT. Amino acid sequence: CASNRANTEAFF.

This sequence joins TRBV7-8 and TRBJ1-1; D ambiguous. Trimming removed 5 bases at V and 1 base at J, with 11 bases between. Germline-derived CDR1 and CDR2 are SGHVS and FQNEAQ. This CDR3 contains 14 residues. The CDR3 reads CASSPAGGNTEAFF. CDR3 nucleotide sequence: TGTGCCAGCAGCCCGGCGGGAGGGAACACTGAAGCTTTCTTT.

V is TRBV2 and J is TRBJ2-3; TRBD2 agrees at 10 bases. In germline, CDR1 is SNHLY, CDR2 FYNNEI. The CDR3 loop spans 15 amino acids. J lost 4 bases, V lost 6 bases, and 7 bases had no gene match. CDR3 nucleotides: TGTGCCAGCAGAGAGCGGGAGGGCCTGGCAGATACGCAGTATTTT. Translated, it gives CASREREGLADTQYF.

J is TRBJ2-7 and V is TRBV5-1; 11 bases line up with TRBD2. This CDR3 is 16 amino acids long. V was clipped by 3 bases and J by 0 bases; unmatched bases: 5. In germline, CDR1 is SGHRS, CDR2 YFSETQ. The DNA of the CDR3 is TGCGCCAGCAGCTGGGGACTAGCGGTAAGCTCCTACGAGCAGTACTTC. It encodes CASSWGLAVSSYEQYF. Filled out from reference TRBV5-1 and TRBJ2-7, the complete variable domain reads KAGVTQTPRYLIKTRGQQVTLSCSPISGHRSVSWYQQTPGQGLQFLFEYFSETQRNKGNFPGRFSGRQFSNSRSEMNVSTLELGDSALYLCASSWGLAVSSYEQYFGPGTRLTVT.

This chain links TRBV7-3 with TRBJ2-1, with 9 bases lining up with TRBD2. CDR3 length: 11 residues. Germline assignment: CDR1 SGHTA and CDR2 FQGTGA. The CDR3 loop reads CASGSGDEQFF. CDR3 coding DNA: TGTGCTAGCGGGAGTGGGGATGAGCAGTTCTTC.

This clone was detected once. The chain uses TRBV9 and TRBJ2-1; TRBD2 is a possible D gene (6 bases). The V gene's germline CDR1 is SGDLS and CDR2 YYNGEE. V dropped 4 bases and J dropped 0 bases, with 23 bases sitting between them. The CDR3 consists of 19 residues. This CDR3 reads CASSPRRIYRSGSYNEQFF. The DNA of the CDR3 is TGTGCCAGCAGCCCCCGGAGAATCTATCGTAGCGGCTCCTACAATGAGCAGTTCTTC.

The J gene is TRBJ2-7, the V gene TRBV28; 11 bases agree with TRBD1. Germline V CDR1 and CDR2: MDHEN, SYDVKM. V was pared by 7 bases and J by 7 bases, with 6 bases of the junction left unmatched. The CDR3 totals 13 residues. The CDR3 nucleotides read TGTGCCAGCATAAGGACAGGGGGCGGGGAGCAGTACTTC. This translates into CASIRTGGGEQYF.

The V gene is TRBV5-4, the J gene TRBJ2-7, with TRBD1 matching 7 bases. CDR3 length: 14 amino acids. V was pared by 4 bases and J by 2 bases, with 6 bases of the junction left unmatched. Germline loops: CDR1 SGHNT, CDR2 YYREEE (reference sequence). CDR3 DNA: TGTGCCAGCAGCATGGACAGGTGGCCCTACGAGCAGTACTTC. The encoded protein is CASSMDRWPYEQYF.

The V and J genes are TRBV7-3 and TRBJ2-1, with 7 bases matching TRBD1. V lost 5 bases and J lost 10; bases outside the gene matches: 8. This CDR3 region has 13 residues. The germline gives CDR1 SGHTA, CDR2 FQGTGA. The CDR3 bases are TGTGCCAGCAGCCCAGCGACAGGGAGAGAGCAGTTCTTC. Its translation: CASSPATGREQFF.

V and J are TRBV5-1 and TRBJ1-2, with D possibly TRBD1 on 5 matching bases. This CDR3 is built from 17 residues. The germline CDR1 and CDR2 sequences are SGHRS and YFSETQ. The V end was cut by 4 bases, the J end by 0 bases, with 19 bases between. In DNA form, the CDR3 reads TGCGCCAGCAGCCCAACACGGTGGGGGGGAACTAACTATGGCTACACCTTC. Translating gives CASSPTRWGGTNYGYTF.

V usage is TRBV29-1 and J usage is TRBJ2-2, with 8 bases aligning to TRBD1. J gave up 2 bases and V 7 bases, and 9 bases lay outside the gene matches. From germline, CDR1 is SQVTM and CDR2 ANQGSEA. The CDR3 has 15 amino acids. The CDR3 loop reads CSARTGTGNTGELFF. In nucleotides, the CDR3 is TGCAGCGCTCGAACCGGGACAGGAAACACCGGGGAGCTGTTTTTT.

This sequence joins TRBV5-1 and TRBJ1-1, with D tentatively TRBD1 (6 bases). Trimming took off 2 bases at V and 5 bases at J, with 10 bases between the two ends. CDR1 and CDR2 (germline): SGHRS, YFSETQ. CDR3 length equals 13 residues. The CDR3 is CASSFSQGTEAFF. For the CDR3, the DNA is TGCGCCAGCAGCTTCTCCCAGGGGACTGAAGCTTTCTTT.

The chain couples TRBV2 to TRBJ1-2; possible D gene TRBD1, 5 bases. Looked up from germline, CDR1 is SNHLY and CDR2 is FYNNEI. The CDR3 runs 15 residues. V lost 4 bases and J 6 bases, leaving 18 bases between the germline ends. CDR3 amino acids: CASSGSGAASNGYTF. As DNA, the CDR3 is TGTGCCAGCAGTGGAAGTGGGGCAGCTTCCAATGGCTACACCTTC.

The chain carries TRBV6-1 and TRBJ1-2; no definite D call. This CDR3 spans 16 amino acids. Germline V gives CDR1 MNHNS, CDR2 SASEGT. The germline V and J ends were trimmed by 3 bases and 0 bases, with 14 bases remaining between them. The CDR3 coding sequence is TGTGCCAGCAGTGATCCATTCAGGTTAGCTAACTATGGCTACACCTTC. It encodes CASSDPFRLANYGYTF.

This chain's CDR3 is CASSPMARDSYEQYF. The CDR3 coding sequence is TGTGCCAGCAGCCCCATGGCCAGGGACTCCTACGAGCAGTACTTC. The chain employs TRBV9 and TRBJ2-7; possibly TRBD1 for D (5 bases). V dropped 4 bases and J dropped 0 bases, with 14 bases sitting between them. From germline, CDR1 is SGDLS and CDR2 YYNGEE. The CDR3 is 15 residues long.

The chain is built from TRBV5-4 and TRBJ2-7; 7 nucleotides line up with TRBD2. V lost 2 bases, J lost 3 bases, and 5 bases stayed unmatched. The germline CDR1 and CDR2 sequences are SGHNT and YYREEE (reference sequence). The CDR3 runs to 14 residues. The CDR3 DNA sequence: TGTGCCAGCAGCTTATTGGGGGGGTTCTACGAGCAGTACTTC. Protein product: CASSLLGGFYEQYF.

The chain recombines TRBV5-1 with TRBJ1-2; D uncertain. Germline V CDR1 and CDR2: SGHRS, YFSETQ. V was cut by 6 bases and J by 3 bases, with 18 bases left in between. CDR3 length equals 15 residues. The CDR3 nucleotides are TGCGCCAGCACCCCGGAGTCCCGGGGTTACTATGGCTACACCTTC. Translation gives CASTPESRGYYGYTF.

The gene calls are TRBV28 and TRBJ2-1, with D perhaps TRBD1 or TRBD2 (5 bases each). Looked up from germline, CDR1 is MDHEN and CDR2 is SYDVKM. The V end was cut by 6 bases, the J end by 6 bases, with 21 bases between. The CDR3 runs to 16 residues. The chain's CDR3 is CASRGQGVGERNEQFF. CDR3 coding DNA: TGTGCCAGCAGGGGGCAGGGAGTCGGAGAGCGCAATGAGCAGTTCTTC.

The chain couples TRBV5-1 to TRBJ2-1; no firm D call. V dropped 5 bases and J dropped 4 bases, with 7 bases sitting between them. The CDR3 extends over 12 amino acids. CDR1 and CDR2 from the germline V gene are SGHRS and YFSETQ. The CDR3 sequence: CASRPEYNEQFF. In DNA form, the CDR3 reads TGCGCCAGCAGACCGGAGTACAATGAGCAGTTCTTC.

The chain employs TRBV4-1 and TRBJ2-3; 7 positions agree with TRBD2. The CDR3 has 16 residues. Losses at the gene ends were 2 bases for V and 4 bases for J; bases not matched to a gene: 9. Per germline, CDR1 MGHRA and CDR2 YSYEKL. The CDR3 loop is CASSQPRTSFPDTQYF. The CDR3, as DNA: TGCGCCAGCAGCCAACCGCGGACTAGTTTCCCAGATACGCAGTATTTT.

The CDR3 coding sequence is TGTGCCAGCAGGGTCAATTCACCCCTCCACTTT. This codes for CASRVNSPLHF. The chain couples TRBV2 to TRBJ1-6, with D unclear. V gave up 6 bases and J gave up 7 bases, with 4 bases separating them. The CDR3 length is 11 residues. CDR1 is SNHLY, CDR2 FYNNEI, per germline. Complete variable domain (other parts from reference TRBV2 and TRBJ1-6): EPEVTQTPSHQVTQMGQEVILRCVPISNHLYFYWYRQILGQKVEFLVSFYNNEISEKSEIFDDQFSVERPDGSNFTLKIRSTKLEDSAMYFCASRVNSPLHFGNGTRLTVT.

This rearrangement joins TRBV2 to TRBJ2-7; 8 nucleotides line up with TRBD2. The germline gives CDR1 SNHLY, CDR2 FYNNEI. This CDR3 has 13 amino acids. The V and J ends lost 9 bases and 4 bases, in that order; junction bases with no gene match: 8. This CDR3 reads CASRVTSGYEQYF. CDR3 coding DNA: TGTGCCAGTCGAGTCACTAGCGGATACGAGCAGTACTTC.

The V call is TRBV14, the J call TRBJ2-7, with 11 bases that match TRBD2. CDR3 length: 16 amino acids. The V and J ends lost 2 bases and 3 bases, in that order; junction bases with no gene match: 6. In germline, CDR1 is SGHDN, CDR2 FVKESK. The CDR3 DNA reads TGTGCCAGCAGCCAAACGACTAGCGGGGTCAGCTACGAGCAGTACTTC. This sequence encodes CASSQTTSGVSYEQYF.

V is TRBV30 and J is TRBJ2-3; D uncertain. V was pared by 2 bases and J by 0 bases, with 9 bases between. Per the germline V gene, CDR1 is GTSNPN and CDR2 is SVGIG (reference sequence). The length of the CDR3 is 14 residues. CDR3 in amino acids: CAWSYGLSTDTQYF. In nucleotides, the CDR3 is TGTGCCTGGAGTTATGGGCTGAGCACAGATACGCAGTATTTT.

This chain uses TRBV20-1 with TRBJ2-7, with D perhaps matching TRBD1 (6 bases). Trimming left V 3 bases short and J 1 base short, with 13 bases between. CDR3 length: 14 residues. Looked up from germline, CDR1 is DFQATT and CDR2 is SNEGSKA (reference sequence). CDR3 in amino acids: CSASRQGISYEQYF. CDR3 nucleotide sequence: TGCAGTGCTAGTCGGCAGGGGATATCCTACGAGCAGTACTTC.

This chain joins TRBV5-1 and TRBJ2-3, with 8 positions matching TRBD1. CDR3 size: 14 residues. The germline V gene encodes CDR1 SGHRS and CDR2 YFSETQ. The J segment lost 4 bases and the V segment lost 3 bases, leaving 4 bases of the junction unmatched. The CDR3 nucleotides are TGCGCCAGCAGCTCAAGACAGGGGTCAGATACGCAGTATTTT. Protein product: CASSSRQGSDTQYF.

This rearrangement joins TRBV6-5 to TRBJ2-1; D not resolved. The V end lost 7 bases, the J end lost 3 bases, and 13 bases lay between the germline ends. The germline CDR1 and CDR2 sequences are MNHEY and SVGAGI. CDR3 size: 14 residues. CDR3 DNA: TGTGCCAGCATCCCCGTGGGCTACTACAATGAGCAGTTCTTC. It codes for CASIPVGYYNEQFF.

This chain connects TRBV6-5 to TRBJ2-2; 7 bases fit TRBD1. The CDR3 extends over 14 amino acids. V lost 2 bases to trimming and J lost 7 bases; unmatched junction nucleotides: 4. CDR1 is MNHEY and CDR2 is SVGAGI in the germline V gene. The CDR3 sequence: CASSYLNRGGELFF. The CDR3 DNA reads TGTGCCAGCAGTTACCTTAACAGGGGCGGGGAGCTGTTTTTT.

The V gene is TRBV5-1, the J gene TRBJ1-2; 8 positions agree with TRBD1. This CDR3 comprises 13 residues. The junction had 7 bases not matched to a gene; V was cut back by 4 bases and J by 8 bases. The V gene's germline CDR1 is SGHRS and CDR2 YFSETQ. CDR3 nucleotides: TGCGCCAGCAGCCCAGGGGGCTCGAACGGCTACACCTTC. It translates to CASSPGGSNGYTF.